Listed here is a single T cell receptor (beta chain). Only in-frame clones appear in the TCRdb table, and some are missing; sequencing was by immunoSEQ multiplex PCR. Here the sample spans about 28,000 clones, more than 75% being singletons. The CDR3 runs to 15 residues. Germline CDR1 reads SGHRS; CDR2 reads YFSETQ. The V end lost 1 base, the J end lost 1 base, and 9 bases lay between the germline ends. These data come from a study of OX40 agonist ivuxolimab in advanced cancers. For the study at large: The patients got ivuxolimab, which is an agonistic anti-OX40 (CD134) antibody. Enrolled patients in dose escalation had cancers that were hepatocellular carcinoma, melanoma, renal cell or head and neck cancer. Of the patients, three showed partial responses, one with hepatocellular carcinoma and two with cutaneous melanoma.

The J gene is TRBJ2-4, the V gene TRBV5-1; D may correspond to TRBD1 or TRBD2 (5 bases each). The clonotype comes from an adult with an advanced solid tumor such as melanoma, head and neck, liver or kidney cancer. Sequences were derived from CD4+ or CD8+ T cells sorted from blood, sampled in a trial of the OX40 agonist ivuxolimab. The CDR3 here is CASSLSGTAKNIQYF. The CDR3 bases are TGCGCCAGCAGCTTGTCGGGGACCGCCAAAAACATTCAGTACTTC.